The 26 T cell receptor beta chains listed next were all sequenced from one sample in a study of blood T cell repertoires in COVID-19. TCRdb's copy holds only in-frame clones and misses some; the assay was immunoSEQ multiplex PCR. This table has around 380,000 clones, 80% to 90% appearing once. Material: PBMCs or T cells enriched from blood (not recorded which). The receptor source for this set is a man aged 30-40 years who had recovered from COVID-19.

The chain uses TRBV30 and TRBJ1-2, with D maybe TRBD1 (6 bases). Germline loops: CDR1 GTSNPN, CDR2 SVGIG (reference sequence). The CDR3 runs to 11 residues. V was shortened by 1 base and J by 8 bases, with 8 bases between the two germline ends. This CDR3 is CAWSGTDGYTF. Here the CDR3 DNA reads TGTGCCTGGAGTGGGACAGACGGCTACACCTTC.

For the CDR3, the DNA is TGCGCCAGCAGCCGAGGGACTAGCGGCACAGATACGCAGTATTTT. Its translation is CASSRGTSGTDTQYF. This chain joins TRBV4-3 and TRBJ2-3; TRBD2 matches at 10 bases. CDR1 LGHNA and CDR2 YSLEER come from the germline V gene. The V segment lost 4 bases and the J segment 1 base; nucleotides outside the gene matches: 2. The CDR3 has 15 amino acids.

The V call is TRBV30, the J call TRBJ1-2; D is possibly TRBD1 (5 bases). The CDR3 is made up of 17 amino acids. V dropped 1 base and J dropped 0 bases, with 18 bases sitting between them. Germline V gene sequence: CDR1 GTSNPN, CDR2 SVGIG (reference sequence). The DNA for the CDR3 is TGTGCCTGGAGTGGGAAACAGGCATCGTTAGCTAACTATGGCTACACCTTC. Its translation: CAWSGKQASLANYGYTF.

The chain combines TRBV5-8 with TRBJ1-5, with D possibly matching TRBD1 (6 bases). The V gene's germline CDR1 is SGHTS and CDR2 YDEGEE. The CDR3 has 17 residues. V was trimmed by 1 base and J by 0 bases, leaving 14 bases between them. CDR3 sequence: CASSLWPSGDSNQPQHF. The CDR3 bases are TGTGCCAGCAGCTTGTGGCCGTCAGGGGATAGCAATCAGCCCCAGCATTTT.

CDR3 region: CASSYDRDDYGYTF. The DNA of the CDR3 is TGTGCCAGCAGTTACGACAGGGACGACTATGGCTACACCTTC. The J gene is TRBJ1-2, the V gene TRBV6-5; the match to TRBD1 covers 7 bases. Germline V CDR1 and CDR2: MNHEY, SVGAGI. The junction had 3 bases not matched to a gene; V was cut back by 2 bases and J by 3 bases. The CDR3 has 14 amino acids.

V usage is TRBV15 and J usage is TRBJ1-5; 8 positions agree with TRBD1. Germline V gives CDR1 LNHNV, CDR2 YYDKDF (reference sequence). V gave up 4 bases and J gave up 5 bases; unmatched junction bases: 13. The CDR3 is 17 amino acids. The CDR3 nucleotides read TGTGCCACCAGCACCCGTTACCTAGGACAGGGACATCAGCCCCAGCATTTT. This sequence encodes CATSTRYLGQGHQPQHF.

V usage is TRBV29-1 and J usage is TRBJ1-4; 8 bases are shared with TRBD1. CDR1 SQVTM and CDR2 ANQGSEA come from the germline V gene. J lost 5 bases, V lost 2 bases, and 13 bases had no gene match. The CDR3 is 17 amino acids. The CDR3 spells CSVESQDRAKGNEKLFF. The CDR3 nucleotides read TGCAGCGTTGAATCCCAGGACAGGGCCAAGGGAAATGAAAAACTGTTTTTT.

The chain recombines TRBV6-5 with TRBJ2-6, with D tentatively TRBD1 (6 bases). V was clipped by 5 bases and J by 4 bases, with 12 bases between them. The length of the CDR3 is 15 residues. Germline V CDR1 and CDR2: MNHEY, SVGAGI. As DNA, the CDR3 is TGTGCCAGCAGTACCTGGGGGCTAGGGGCCAACGTCCTGACTTTC. Protein: CASSTWGLGANVLTF.

The J gene is TRBJ1-1, the V gene TRBV9; a weak D match, TRBD1 (6 bases). The V end lost 4 bases, the J end lost 0 bases, and 16 bases lay between the germline ends. The CDR3 extends over 16 amino acids. CDR1 and CDR2 from the germline V gene are SGDLS and YYNGEE. The CDR3 nucleotides are TGTGCCAGCAGCCCGGTATTGGGGGCTCTGAACACTGAAGCTTTCTTT. It specifies CASSPVLGALNTEAFF.

The chain links TRBV6-6 to TRBJ1-3; 9 nucleotides align to TRBD1. V was pared by 4 bases and J by 4 bases, with 5 bases of the junction left unmatched. CDR1 and CDR2 from the germline V gene are MNHNY and SVGAGI (reference sequence). The length of the CDR3 is 15 residues. The CDR3 protein is CASSFTTGGGNTIYF. In nucleotides, the CDR3 is TGTGCCAGCAGTTTCACGACAGGGGGAGGAAACACCATATATTTT.

CDR3 residues: CASSLAGVNTEAFF. Here the CDR3 DNA reads TGTGCCAGCAGCTTAGCAGGGGTGAACACTGAAGCTTTCTTT. This chain joins TRBV7-2 and TRBJ1-1; TRBD1 is a possible D gene (5 bases). This CDR3 is 14 amino acids long. Deletions cut 0 bases from V and 0 bases from J, with 5 bases between. The V gene's germline CDR1 is SGHTA and CDR2 FQGNSA.

The chain recombines TRBV27 with TRBJ2-1, with 7 bases matching TRBD1. The CDR3 runs to 15 residues. Germline assignment: CDR1 MNHEY and CDR2 SMNVEV (reference sequence). After removal of 3 bases from V and 7 bases from J, the junction contained 9 bases not matched to a gene. CDR3 protein: CASSFWDSFGNEQFF. The CDR3 region has the DNA TGTGCCAGCAGTTTCTGGGACAGCTTCGGGAATGAGCAGTTCTTC.

The chain combines TRBV27 with TRBJ2-1; D unclear. Germline V gene sequence: CDR1 MNHEY, CDR2 SMNVEV (reference sequence). Trimming pared 4 bases from V and 3 bases from J, leaving 13 bases between. This CDR3 is 15 amino acids long. CDR3 nucleotides: TGTGCCAGCAGTTCGCAGGATCTGGGCTACAATGAGCAGTTCTTC. It translates to CASSSQDLGYNEQFF.

This clone was counted many times. The V gene is TRBV6-2 or TRBV6-3, the J gene TRBJ1-1; D is undetermined. V was trimmed by 4 bases and J by 6 bases, leaving 9 bases between them. Germline CDR1 is MNHEY and CDR2 is SVGEGT. The CDR3 contains 12 residues. This CDR3 reads CASSSWGAEAFF. CDR3 DNA: TGTGCCAGCAGTTCATGGGGAGCTGAAGCTTTCTTT.

The chain employs TRBV5-8 and TRBJ1-2; 9 bases line up with TRBD1. CDR3 length equals 15 residues. Per the germline V gene, CDR1 is SGHTS and CDR2 is YDEGEE. The ends lost 4 bases at V and 0 bases at J; junction bases unmatched: 4. The CDR3 bases are TGTGCCAGCAGCGCCGGGACAGGGTCTAACTATGGCTACACCTTC. Protein sequence: CASSAGTGSNYGYTF.

The rearrangement uses TRBV2 and TRBJ2-7; D remains ambiguous. CDR3 length: 11 amino acids. Germline CDR1 SNHLY, CDR2 FYNNEI. V was pared by 11 bases and J by 2 bases, with 10 bases between. This CDR3 is CACSGAYEQYF. CDR3 DNA: TGTGCCTGCTCCGGAGCCTACGAGCAGTACTTC.

This chain joins TRBV30 and TRBJ1-5; 9 bases are a match to TRBD1. Germline V gene sequence: CDR1 GTSNPN, CDR2 SVGIG (reference sequence). The V gene end was trimmed by 1 base and the J gene end by 7 bases; junction bases not matched to a gene: 5. This CDR3 is built from 14 residues. CDR3 sequence: CAWSAGQGKQPQHF. In nucleotides, the CDR3 is TGTGCCTGGAGTGCGGGACAGGGAAAACAGCCCCAGCATTTT. Looking up the rest from reference TRBV30 and TRBJ1-5 gives the full variable domain: SQTIHQWPATLVQPVGSPLSLECTVEGTSNPNLYWYRQAAGRGLQLLFYSVGIGQISSEVPQNLSASRPQDRQFILSSKKLLLSDSGFYLCAWSAGQGKQPQHFGDGTRLSIL.

The rearrangement joins TRBV27 to TRBJ2-7; TRBD1 matches 9 bases. This CDR3 is built from 14 residues. Looked up from germline, CDR1 is MNHEY and CDR2 is SMNVEV (reference sequence). J gave up 6 bases and V 3 bases, and 6 bases lay outside the gene matches. The DNA for the CDR3 is TGTGCCAGCAGTTTCTTGGGACAGGGCGGCGAGCAGTACTTC. This codes for CASSFLGQGGEQYF.

This clone was detected only once. This rearrangement joins TRBV7-9 to TRBJ1-1; D ambiguous. Per the germline V gene, CDR1 is SEHNR and CDR2 is FQNEAQ (reference sequence). CDR3 length: 13 amino acids. Trimming stripped 6 bases from V and 4 bases from J, with 12 bases between. CDR3 amino acids: CASRADGGTEAFF. The CDR3, as DNA: TGTGCCAGCAGGGCCGATGGCGGCACTGAAGCTTTCTTT.

The chain combines TRBV11-2 with TRBJ2-7; 9 bases match TRBD1. The CDR3 extends over 14 amino acids. The ends lost 6 bases at V and 2 bases at J; junction bases unmatched: 5. CDR1 and CDR2 from the germline V gene are SGHAT and FQNNGV. The CDR3 DNA reads TGTGCCAGCAGTCCGACAGGGGGACCCTACGAGCAGTACTTC. Residues: CASSPTGGPYEQYF.

This clone was counted a few times. The rearrangement joins TRBV11-2 to TRBJ1-1; D is possibly TRBD1 (5 bases). Germline CDR1 and CDR2: SGHAT and FQNNGV. This CDR3 has 15 residues. V lost 4 bases, J lost 2 bases, and 14 bases lay in between. CDR3 sequence: CASSSRKTGNTEAFF. The CDR3 DNA reads TGTGCCAGCAGCTCCCGAAAAACAGGTAACACTGAAGCTTTCTTT.

The rearrangement links TRBV12-3 or TRBV12-4 to TRBJ1-1; TRBD1 might be the D (6 bases). The CDR3 spans 11 residues. Trimming shortened V by 10 bases and J by 6 bases, and 12 bases separated the two germline ends. CDR3 bases: TGTGCCACCTCGAACAGGGCTGAAGCTTTCTTT. Residues: CATSNRAEAFF.

The rearrangement uses TRBV29-1 and TRBJ1-1; D unclear. V shed 6 bases and J shed 0 bases, with 11 bases lying between them. The CDR3 is made up of 13 amino acids. The V gene's germline CDR1 is SQVTM and CDR2 ANQGSEA. The CDR3 protein is CSVQELMNTEAFF. CDR3 in DNA: TGCAGCGTGCAAGAACTAATGAACACTGAAGCTTTCTTT.

This sequence joins TRBV3-1 (or the pseudogene TRBV3-2) and TRBJ2-5; 9 nucleotides line up with TRBD1. V shed 9 bases and J 5 bases; nucleotides not matched to a gene: 10. Germline V gives CDR1 LGHDT, CDR2 YNNKEL (reference sequence). The CDR3 sequence is 14 residues long. DNA for the CDR3: TGTGCCAGTGCCTCGGGGACAGGGAGGGAGACCCAGTACTTC. It yields the protein CASASGTGRETQYF.

This chain links TRBV3-1 (or the pseudogene TRBV3-2) with TRBJ2-7; the D gene is possibly TRBD1 (6 bases). The CDR3 consists of 13 residues. Germline CDR1 and CDR2: LGHDT and YNNKEL (reference sequence). V dropped 1 base and J dropped 6 bases, with 10 bases sitting between them. The CDR3 region is CASSQGTVPEQYF. Here the CDR3 DNA reads TGTGCCAGCAGCCAAGGGACAGTCCCCGAGCAGTACTTC.

The genes are TRBV19 and TRBJ1-2, with D unclear. The CDR3 contains 14 residues. The V gene lost 1 base and the J gene lost 2 bases, with 8 bases spanning the gap. The germline CDR1 and CDR2 sequences are LNHDA and SQIVND (reference sequence). CDR3 coding DNA: TGTGCCAGTAGTATAGTAAGACTCAACTATGGCTACACCTTC. Translation gives CASSIVRLNYGYTF.